Listed here is a single T cell receptor beta chain. The antigen is undetermined. Clones were read by immunoSEQ multiplex PCR, and TCRdb kept only the in-frame ones, dropping some. There are around 190,000 clones in the sample; approximately 94% occur only once, and around 1.6% lies in the top ten. These data are taken from a study of T cell responses to AZD1222 COVID-19 vaccine. Broader study findings: Repertoires in all cases were sampled only once the peak T cell response had passed. Recipients of two AZD1222 doses showed rising Spike-specific TCR breadth and depth. Clonal diversity was possibly underestimated, and the donors were mostly white British, with more females. Baseline seropositivity characterized only 5 to 7 AZD1222 recipients.

Germline V gives CDR1 MDHEN, CDR2 SYDVKM. The V segment lost 3 bases and the J segment 5 bases; nucleotides outside the gene matches: 7. The CDR3 is made up of 14 amino acids. The TCR was taken from an adult who received the AZD1222 COVID-19 vaccine. The sequencing used peripheral blood, collected 28 days after the second AZD1222 dose. The rearrangement joins TRBV28 to TRBJ2-7; 7 bases are a match to TRBD2. The CDR3 DNA reads as TGTGCCAGCAGTTTTACCGGGAGGTTGGACGAGCAGTACTTC. It encodes CASSFTGRLDEQYF.